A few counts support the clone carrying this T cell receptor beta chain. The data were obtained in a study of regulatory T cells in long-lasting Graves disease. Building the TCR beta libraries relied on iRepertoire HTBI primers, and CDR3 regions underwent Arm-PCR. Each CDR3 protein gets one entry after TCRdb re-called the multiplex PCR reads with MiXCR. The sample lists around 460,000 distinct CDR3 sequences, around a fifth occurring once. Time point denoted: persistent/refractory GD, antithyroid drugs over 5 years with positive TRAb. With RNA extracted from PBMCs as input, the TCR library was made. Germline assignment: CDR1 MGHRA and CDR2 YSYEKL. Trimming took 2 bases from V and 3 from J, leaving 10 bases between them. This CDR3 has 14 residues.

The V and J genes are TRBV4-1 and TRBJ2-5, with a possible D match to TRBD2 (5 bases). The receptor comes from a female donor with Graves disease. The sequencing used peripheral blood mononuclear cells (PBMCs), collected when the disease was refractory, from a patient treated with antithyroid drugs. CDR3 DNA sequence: TGCGCCAGCAGCCAACCTACTAGTAAAGAGACCCAGTACTTC. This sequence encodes CASSQPTSKETQYF.